These T cell receptor beta chains were read from a single sample in a study of blood T cell repertoires in COVID-19. The table came from immunoSEQ multiplex PCR; TCRdb's copy has only in-frame clones and leaves some out. The sample has 300,000 to 450,000 clones, around nine tenths seen once. The specimen sequenced was PBMCs or T cells enriched from blood (not recorded which). The receptors here all came from a woman between 25 and 40 years old who had been exposed to COVID-19. Each CDR3 is given with its conserved first and last residue. The order of the fields is V gene, J gene, D gene, clone size, CDR3 DNA, CDR3 protein. The D gene is left open where the match is weak. Rows may omit the clone size; those that give it use once, few, many or a size class.

TRBV3-1/TRBV3-2	TRBJ1-3	-	-	TGTGCCAGCAGCATTATGAGTTCTGGAAACACCATATATTTT	CASSIMSSGNTIYF
TRBV11-3	TRBJ2-7	TRBD1	-	TGTGCCAGCAGCTTAGGAGCGGGACAGGGGCTTTCCTACGAGCAGTACTTC	CASSLGAGQGLSYEQYF
TRBV7-9	TRBJ1-2	-	-	TGTGCCAGCAGCACCGACAGGTTAATTAACTATGGCTACACCTTC	CASSTDRLINYGYTF
TRBV3-1/TRBV3-2	TRBJ2-1	-	-	TGTGCCAGCAGCCAAGATCGGTGGGGCTCCCTGGGTCCCAATGAGCAGTTCTTC	CASSQDRWGSLGPNEQFF
TRBV7-9	TRBJ2-7	TRBD1	few	TGTGCCAGCAGCTCGCCGGGACAGGGAACCTACGAGCAGTACTTC	CASSSPGQGTYEQYF
TRBV10-3	TRBJ1-1	TRBD1	once	TGTGCCATCAGTGAGTTGGGACAGGGGGTTAGTGAAGCTTTCTTT	CAISELGQGVSEAFF
TRBV27	TRBJ2-4	-	-	TGTGCCAGCAGTTCCCACATCGGACCAGGGGCCGCCAAAAACATTCAGTACTTC	CASSSHIGPGAAKNIQYF
TRBV6-5	TRBJ2-1	-	-	TGTGCCAGCAGTTACAGTACTAAGCAGTTCTTC	CASSYSTKQFF
TRBV4-2	TRBJ1-1	-	-	TGTGCCAGCAGCCGGGCGGGGGGCGCGTATACTGAAGCTTTCTTT	CASSRAGGAYTEAFF
TRBV12-5	TRBJ2-3	-	-	TGTGCTAGTGAGAGAACAGATACGCAGTATTTT	CASERTDTQYF
TRBV23-1	TRBJ2-3	TRBD2	few	TGCGCCAGCAGTCAATTACTAGCGGGAGGGGTAGATACGCAGTATTTT	CASSQLLAGGVDTQYF
TRBV7-2	TRBJ2-1	TRBD1	-	TGTGCCAGCAGCTTAGGCCAGGGGGCAGGGGCCTACAATGAGCAGTTCTTC	CASSLGQGAGAYNEQFF
TRBV29-1	TRBJ2-3	TRBD2	-	TGCAGCGTTGAAGGGGGGGGACTAGCGGTCTCCACAGATACGCAGTATTTT	CSVEGGGLAVSTDTQYF
TRBV3-1/TRBV3-2	TRBJ2-3	TRBD2	-	TGTGCCAGCAGCCAAGTAGGTCTAGCGGGGGCCCCCCCCCAGTATTTT	CASSQVGLAGAPPQYF
TRBV28	TRBJ1-1	TRBD1	-	TGTGCCAGCAGCGACCCGGGACAGGGATACACTGAAGCTTTCTTT	CASSDPGQGYTEAFF
TRBV7-9	TRBJ2-5	TRBD1	-	TGTGCCAGCAGCCTGGGACAGGGGGGGTTGAAAGAGACCCAGTACTTC	CASSLGQGGLKETQYF
TRBV27	TRBJ2-3	TRBD2	-	TGTGCCAGCACCCCCATAGCGGGAGGATGGGGCACAGATACGCAGTATTTT	CASTPIAGGWGTDTQYF
TRBV28	TRBJ1-4	TRBD1	once	TGTGCCAGCAGTTATTGGAGGGGCACAGGGGGCGCGAAGTCGACTAATGAAAAACTGTTTTTT	CASSYWRGTGGAKSTNEKLFF
TRBV7-9	TRBJ2-1	TRBD2	-	TGTGCCAGCAGCACGACGGCGCTAGCGGAACCTCGCTCCTACAATGAGCAGTTCTTC	CASSTTALAEPRSYNEQFF
TRBV19	TRBJ1-5	-	once	TGTGCCAGTAGTATAGCCCAGGGAACAGATCAGCCCCAGCATTTT	CASSIAQGTDQPQHF
TRBV11-2	TRBJ1-1	-	-	TGTGCCAGCAGCCGGGTCCGGGGGGGCGAAGCTTTCTTT	CASSRVRGGEAFF
TRBV6-2/TRBV6-3	TRBJ2-1	TRBD1	-	TGTGCCAGCACCCCAGCCCCAGGGGGCGGCTACAATGAGCAGTTCTTC	CASTPAPGGGYNEQFF
TRBV7-6	TRBJ2-5	TRBD2	-	TGTGCCAGCAGCTTACGGACTAGCGGGAGTTGGGAGACCCAGTACTTC	CASSLRTSGSWETQYF
TRBV27	TRBJ1-2	TRBD1	-	TGTGCCAGCAGGCAGCAGGGGGGCTTGGGGTATGGCTACACCTTC	CASRQQGGLGYGYTF
TRBV2	TRBJ1-5	TRBD1	-	TGTGCCAGCAGAGGGACAGGGAAGGGCAATCAGCCCCAGCATTTT	CASRGTGKGNQPQHF
TRBV24-1	TRBJ2-1	TRBD1	-	TGTGCCACCAGTACTGACAGGGGGTTCTACAATGAGCAGTTCTTC	CATSTDRGFYNEQFF
TRBV30	TRBJ2-3	-	-	TGTGCCTGGAGTGGTCTAGTGGTAGATACGCAGTATTTT	CAWSGLVVDTQYF
TRBV18	TRBJ2-7	TRBD2	-	TGTGCCAGCTCACCCAGAGCGGGAGAGAGCTCCTACGAGCAGTACTTC	CASSPRAGESSYEQYF